This T cell receptor beta chain was recovered during a study of blood T cell repertoires in COVID-19. Study background: Acute-phase and convalescent COVID-19 samples originated in the United States, Italy and Spain. Sources were T cells, B-cell-depleted T cells, or PBMCs; the material itself was cDNA or gDNA.

This clone was recorded only once. The CDR3 consists of 16 residues. From germline, CDR1 is LGHDT and CDR2 YNNKEL (reference sequence). V lost 0 bases and J lost 4; bases outside the gene matches: 5. In the source study's methods: Estimated nucleated cell counts came from reference gene primer amplification. Measured with immunoSEQ multiplex PCR; TCRdb has only the in-frame clones, and not every one. V and J calls and clone size come straight from that table; D and trimming were deduced from the DNA. The repertoire holds under 300,000 clones, with about 80% as singletons. This receptor was taken from a woman older than 75 with active or convalescent COVID-19. The gene calls are TRBV3-1 (or the pseudogene TRBV3-2) and TRBJ2-5; 10 nucleotides match TRBD1. The sequenced sample consisted of peripheral blood. CDR3 sequence (DNA): TGTGCCAGCAGCCAAGACCTGACAGGGGGCCGAGAGACCCAGTACTTC. This translates into CASSQDLTGGRETQYF.